These 5 T cell receptor beta chains came from one sample sequenced in a study of T cells after yellow fever vaccination. One entry per CDR3 protein, called by TCRdb with MiXCR from the 5' RACE reads. The data hold around 300,000 distinct CDR3 sequences, with 4.1% observed a single time. The specimen comprised PBMCs, sampled 5 days after the yellow fever booster vaccination. The source of these receptors is a man between 18 and 29 years old who received the YFV17D yellow fever vaccine.

This clonotype was detected only a few times. This chain joins TRBV5-1 and TRBJ2-2; 7 positions match TRBD2. The CDR3 runs to 16 residues. V gave up 4 bases and J gave up 7 bases; unmatched junction bases: 13. Germline CDR1 and CDR2: SGHRS and YFSETQ. The CDR3 spells CASSLGLVGGIGELFF. The CDR3 nucleotides are TGCGCCAGCAGCCTCGGACTAGTCGGGGGTATCGGGGAGCTGTTTTTT.

This clonotype was seen a handful of times. This chain uses TRBV5-1 with TRBJ2-1; no firm D call. This CDR3 has 14 residues. CDR1 is SGHRS and CDR2 is YFSETQ in the germline V gene. The V gene lost 0 bases and the J gene lost 8 bases, with 12 bases spanning the gap. CDR3 sequence reads: CASSLEAGFDEQFF. The CDR3 nucleotides read TGCGCCAGCAGCTTGGAAGCCGGGTTCGATGAGCAGTTCTTC.

V is TRBV20-1 and J is TRBJ1-5, with 9 bases identical to TRBD1. Germline V gives CDR1 DFQATT, CDR2 SNEGSKA (reference sequence). J lost 5 bases, V lost 6 bases, and 8 bases had no gene match. The CDR3 is 14 residues long. CDR3 DNA: TGCAGTGCACAGAGGACAGGGGCATATCAGCCCCAGCATTTT. This sequence encodes CSAQRTGAYQPQHF.

This clonotype has a handful of counts. The chain uses TRBV5-1 and TRBJ2-3, with 7 bases aligning to TRBD2. Germline V lookup: CDR1 SGHRS, CDR2 YFSETQ. CDR3 length equals 16 residues. V shed 3 bases and J 0 bases; nucleotides not matched to a gene: 7. CDR3 protein: CASSSRLAHSTDTQYF. The CDR3 nucleotides are TGCGCCAGCAGCTCCCGACTAGCCCATAGCACAGATACGCAGTATTTT.

This clonotype was seen a handful of times. The genes are TRBV7-2 and TRBJ2-2, with TRBD2 matching over 8 bases. Germline CDR1 is SGHTA and CDR2 is FQGNSA. J lost 5 bases, V lost 7 bases, and 9 bases had no gene match. CDR3 size: 15 residues. Here the CDR3 reads CASNIRLAGTGELFF. DNA for the CDR3: TGTGCCAGCAACATTAGGCTAGCGGGTACCGGGGAGCTGTTTTTT.